What follows is one T cell receptor (beta chain) and its context. One end of the junction varies from germline; a read error may be responsible. The data were taken from a study of blood T cell repertoires in COVID-19. On the study more broadly: PBMCs, B-cell-depleted T cells, or T cells provided the cDNA or gDNA that made up the material.

The repertoire was sequenced with immunoSEQ multiplex PCR; TCRdb's copy has only in-frame clones and lacks some. The repertoire includes about 250,000 clones, more than 70% of them detected once, and under 8% sits in the top ten. Germline V gene sequence: CDR1 LNHDA, CDR2 SQIVND (reference sequence). The CDR3 covers 15 residues. The chain employs TRBV19 and TRBJ2-5; TRBD1 might be the D (6 bases). Sequenced sample: peripheral blood. This TCR was recovered from a woman aged 25 to 39 with COVID-19, enrolled during active disease. DNA for the CDR3: TGTGCCAGTAGTCCTCACCGACAGGACCAAAAGACCCAGTACTTC. Its translation: CASSPHRQDQKTQYF.